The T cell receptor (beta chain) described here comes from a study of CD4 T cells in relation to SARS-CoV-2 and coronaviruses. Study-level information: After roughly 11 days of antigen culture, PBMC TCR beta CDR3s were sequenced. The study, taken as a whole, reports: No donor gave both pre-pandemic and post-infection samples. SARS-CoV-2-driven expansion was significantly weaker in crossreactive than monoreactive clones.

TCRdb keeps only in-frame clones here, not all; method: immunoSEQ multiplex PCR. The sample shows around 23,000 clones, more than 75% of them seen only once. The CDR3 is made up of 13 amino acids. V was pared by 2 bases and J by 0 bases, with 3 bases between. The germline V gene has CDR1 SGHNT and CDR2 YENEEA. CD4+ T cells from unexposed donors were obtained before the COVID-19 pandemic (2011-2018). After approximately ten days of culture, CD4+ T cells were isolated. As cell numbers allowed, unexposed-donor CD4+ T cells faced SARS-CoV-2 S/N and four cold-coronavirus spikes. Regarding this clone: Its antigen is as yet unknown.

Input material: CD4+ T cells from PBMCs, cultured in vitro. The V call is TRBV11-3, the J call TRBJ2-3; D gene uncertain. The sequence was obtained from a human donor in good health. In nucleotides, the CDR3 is TGTGCCAGCAGCTTATTAAGCACAGATACGCAGTATTTT. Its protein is CASSLLSTDTQYF.